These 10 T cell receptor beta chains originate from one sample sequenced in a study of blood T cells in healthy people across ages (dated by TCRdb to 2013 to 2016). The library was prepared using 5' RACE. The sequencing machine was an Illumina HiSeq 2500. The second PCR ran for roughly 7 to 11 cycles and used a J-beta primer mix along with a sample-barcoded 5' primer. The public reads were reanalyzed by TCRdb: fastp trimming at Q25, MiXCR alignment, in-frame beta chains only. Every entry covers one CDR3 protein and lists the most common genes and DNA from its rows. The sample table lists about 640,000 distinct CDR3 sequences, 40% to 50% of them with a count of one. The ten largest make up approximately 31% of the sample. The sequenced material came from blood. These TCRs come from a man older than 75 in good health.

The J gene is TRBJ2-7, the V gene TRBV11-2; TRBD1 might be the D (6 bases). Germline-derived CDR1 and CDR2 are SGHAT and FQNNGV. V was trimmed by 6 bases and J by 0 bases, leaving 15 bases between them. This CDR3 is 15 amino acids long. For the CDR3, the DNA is TGTGCCAGCAGTCCGGACAGCCCCCTCTCCTACGAGCAGTACTTC. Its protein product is CASSPDSPLSYEQYF.

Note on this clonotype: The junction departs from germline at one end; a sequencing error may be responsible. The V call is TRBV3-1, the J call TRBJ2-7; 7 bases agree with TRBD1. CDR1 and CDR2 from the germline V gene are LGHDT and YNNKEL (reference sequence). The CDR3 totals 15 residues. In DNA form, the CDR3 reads TGTGCCAGCAGCCACGTAACAGGGGCCTCCTACGTGCAGTACTTC. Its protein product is CASSHVTGASYVQYF.

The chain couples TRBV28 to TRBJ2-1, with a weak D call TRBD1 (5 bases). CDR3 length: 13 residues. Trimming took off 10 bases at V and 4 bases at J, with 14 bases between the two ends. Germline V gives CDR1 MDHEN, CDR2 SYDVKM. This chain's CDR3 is CATRAPSYNEQFF. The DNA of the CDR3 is TGTGCCACCAGGGCACCGAGTTACAATGAGCAGTTCTTC.

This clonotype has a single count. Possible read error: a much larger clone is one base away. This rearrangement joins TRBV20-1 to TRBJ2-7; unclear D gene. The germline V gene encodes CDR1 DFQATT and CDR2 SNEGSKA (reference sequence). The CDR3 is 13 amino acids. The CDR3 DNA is TGCAGGGCTAGTAAGGCTGCTAACTACGAGCAGTACTTC. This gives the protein CRASKAANYEQYF.

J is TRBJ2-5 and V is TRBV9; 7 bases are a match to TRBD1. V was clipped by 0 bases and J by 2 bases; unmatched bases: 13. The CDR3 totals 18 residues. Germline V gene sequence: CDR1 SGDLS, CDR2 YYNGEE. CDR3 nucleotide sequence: TGTGCCAGCAGCGTAGCAGGCCGGACAGGCGGAGGTCAAGAGACCCAGTACTTC. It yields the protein CASSVAGRTGGGQETQYF.

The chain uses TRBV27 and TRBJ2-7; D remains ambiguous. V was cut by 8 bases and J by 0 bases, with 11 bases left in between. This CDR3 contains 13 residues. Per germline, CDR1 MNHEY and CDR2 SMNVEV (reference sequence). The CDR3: CASGVYGSYEQYF. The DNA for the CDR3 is TGTGCCAGCGGGGTTTACGGCTCCTACGAGCAGTACTTC.

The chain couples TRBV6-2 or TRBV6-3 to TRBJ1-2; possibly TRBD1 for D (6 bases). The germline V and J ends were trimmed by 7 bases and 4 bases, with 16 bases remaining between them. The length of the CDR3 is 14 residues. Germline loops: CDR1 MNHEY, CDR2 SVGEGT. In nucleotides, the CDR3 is TGTGCCAGCAAATGGGGGGCCCAGAGCTATGGCTACACCTTC. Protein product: CASKWGAQSYGYTF.

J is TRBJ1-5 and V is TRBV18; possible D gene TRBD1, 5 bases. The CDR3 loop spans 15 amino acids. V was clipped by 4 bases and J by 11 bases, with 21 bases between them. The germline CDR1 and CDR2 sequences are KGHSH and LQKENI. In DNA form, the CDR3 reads TGTGCCAGCTCACAAGCGACAGAATCAGTGTCGACCCAGCATTTT. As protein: CASSQATESVSTQHF.

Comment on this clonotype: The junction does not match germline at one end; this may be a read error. CDR3 sequence: CAGSLVASGRTYNEQFF. The CDR3 nucleotides are TGTGCCGGCAGTTTAGTGGCTAGCGGGAGGACCTACAATGAGCAGTTCTTC. The chain joins TRBV12-3 or TRBV12-4 to TRBJ2-1, with 11 positions matching TRBD2. The CDR3 is made up of 17 amino acids.

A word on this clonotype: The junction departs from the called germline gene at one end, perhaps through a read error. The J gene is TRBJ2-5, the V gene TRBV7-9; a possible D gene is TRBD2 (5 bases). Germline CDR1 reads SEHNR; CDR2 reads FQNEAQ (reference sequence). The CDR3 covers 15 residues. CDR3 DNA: TGTGCCAGCAGCTTAGCCACCAGCGGCCAAGGGACCCAGTACTTC. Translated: CASSLATSGQGTQYF.